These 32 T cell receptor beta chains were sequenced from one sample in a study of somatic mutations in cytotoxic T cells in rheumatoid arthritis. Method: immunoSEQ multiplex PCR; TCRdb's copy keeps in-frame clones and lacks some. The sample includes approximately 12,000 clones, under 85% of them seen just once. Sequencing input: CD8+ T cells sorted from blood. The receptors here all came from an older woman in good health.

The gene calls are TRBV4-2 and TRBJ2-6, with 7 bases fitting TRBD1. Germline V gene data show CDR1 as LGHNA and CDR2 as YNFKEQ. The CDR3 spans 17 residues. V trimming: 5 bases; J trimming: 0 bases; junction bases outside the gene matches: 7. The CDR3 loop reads CASSLDRVSSGANVLTF. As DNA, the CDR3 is TGTGCCAGCAGCTTAGACAGGGTTAGCTCTGGGGCCAACGTCCTGACTTTC.

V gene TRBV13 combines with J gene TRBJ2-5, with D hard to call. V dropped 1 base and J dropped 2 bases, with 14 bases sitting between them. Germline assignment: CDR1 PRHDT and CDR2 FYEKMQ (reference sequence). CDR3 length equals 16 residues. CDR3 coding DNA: TGTGCCAGCAGCTTAGTGGGCTCACGCTCTCAAGAGACCCAGTACTTC. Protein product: CASSLVGSRSQETQYF.

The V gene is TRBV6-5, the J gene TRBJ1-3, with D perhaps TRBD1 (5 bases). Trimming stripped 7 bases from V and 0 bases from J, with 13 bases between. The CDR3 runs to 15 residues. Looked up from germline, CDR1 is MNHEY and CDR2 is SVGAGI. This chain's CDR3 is CASKGEVGSGNTIYF. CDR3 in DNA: TGTGCCAGCAAAGGGGAGGTCGGCTCTGGAAACACCATATATTTT.

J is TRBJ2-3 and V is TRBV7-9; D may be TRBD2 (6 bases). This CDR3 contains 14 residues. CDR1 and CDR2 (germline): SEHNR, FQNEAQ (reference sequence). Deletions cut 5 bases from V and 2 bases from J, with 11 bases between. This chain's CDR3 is CASSPWTTTDTQYF. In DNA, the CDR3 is TGTGCCAGCAGCCCCTGGACTACCACAGATACGCAGTATTTT.

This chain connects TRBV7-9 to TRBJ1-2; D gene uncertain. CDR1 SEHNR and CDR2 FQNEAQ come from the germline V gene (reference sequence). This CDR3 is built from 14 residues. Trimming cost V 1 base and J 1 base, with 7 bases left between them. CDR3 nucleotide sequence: TGTGCCAGCAGCTTAGTGGCAGATAACTATGGCTACACCTTC. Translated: CASSLVADNYGYTF.

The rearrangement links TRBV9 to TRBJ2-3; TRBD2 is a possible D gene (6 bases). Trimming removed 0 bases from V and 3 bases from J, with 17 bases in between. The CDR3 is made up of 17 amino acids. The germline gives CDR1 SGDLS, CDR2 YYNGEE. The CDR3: CASSVAGVSGGTDTQYF. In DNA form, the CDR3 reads TGTGCCAGCAGCGTAGCTGGGGTGAGTGGGGGGACAGATACGCAGTATTTT.

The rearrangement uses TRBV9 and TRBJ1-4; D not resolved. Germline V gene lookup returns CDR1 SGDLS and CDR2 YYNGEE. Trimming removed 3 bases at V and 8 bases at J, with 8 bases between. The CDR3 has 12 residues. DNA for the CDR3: TGTGCCAGCAGCGGTTTGGAGGAAAAACTGTTTTTT. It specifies CASSGLEEKLFF.

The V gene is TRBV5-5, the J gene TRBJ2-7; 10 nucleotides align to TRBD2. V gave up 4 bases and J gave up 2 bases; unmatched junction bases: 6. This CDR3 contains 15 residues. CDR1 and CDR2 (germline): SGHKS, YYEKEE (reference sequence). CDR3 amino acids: CASSTPSGGPYEQYF. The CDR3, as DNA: TGTGCCAGCAGCACCCCTAGCGGGGGTCCCTACGAGCAGTACTTC. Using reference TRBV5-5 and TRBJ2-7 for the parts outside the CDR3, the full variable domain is DAGVTQSPTHLIKTRGQQVTLRCSPISGHKSVSWYQQVLGQGPQFIFQYYEKEERGRGNFPDRFSARQFPNYSSELNVNALLLGDSALYLCASSTPSGGPYEQYFGPGTRLTVT.

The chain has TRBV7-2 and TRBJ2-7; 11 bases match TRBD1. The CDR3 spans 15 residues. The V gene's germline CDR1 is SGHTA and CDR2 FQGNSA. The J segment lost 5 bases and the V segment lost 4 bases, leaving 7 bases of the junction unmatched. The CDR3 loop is CASSSRDRGFNEQYF. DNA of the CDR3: TGTGCCAGCAGCTCCCGGGACAGGGGGTTTAACGAGCAGTACTTC.

CDR3 sequence (DNA): TGCGCCAGCTCGACCAGCGTAACTAGCACAGATACGCAGTATTTT. Translating gives CASSTSVTSTDTQYF. This sequence joins TRBV4-1 and TRBJ2-3; D unresolved. This CDR3 comprises 15 residues. The germline CDR1 and CDR2 sequences are MGHRA and YSYEKL. Deletions cut 8 bases from V and 0 bases from J, with 15 bases between.

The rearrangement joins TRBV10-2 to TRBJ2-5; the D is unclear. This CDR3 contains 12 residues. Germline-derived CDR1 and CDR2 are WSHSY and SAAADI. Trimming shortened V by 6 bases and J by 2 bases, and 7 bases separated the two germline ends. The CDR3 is CASRSVQETQYF. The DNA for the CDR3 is TGCGCCAGCAGAAGCGTACAAGAGACCCAGTACTTC.

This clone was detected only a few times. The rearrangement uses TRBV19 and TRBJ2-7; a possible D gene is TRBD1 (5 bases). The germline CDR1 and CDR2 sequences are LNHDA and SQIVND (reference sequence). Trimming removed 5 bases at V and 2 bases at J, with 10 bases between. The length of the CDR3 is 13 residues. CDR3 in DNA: TGTGCCAGTAGTCAGGGCGCGGCCTACGAGCAGTACGTC. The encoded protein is CASSQGAAYEQYV.

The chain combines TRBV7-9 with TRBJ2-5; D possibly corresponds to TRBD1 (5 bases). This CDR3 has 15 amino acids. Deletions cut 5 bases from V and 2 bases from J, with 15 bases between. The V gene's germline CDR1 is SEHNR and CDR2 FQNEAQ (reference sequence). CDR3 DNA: TGTGCCAGCAGCCCCACTGCAGGGCTACAAGAGACCCAGTACTTC. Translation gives CASSPTAGLQETQYF.

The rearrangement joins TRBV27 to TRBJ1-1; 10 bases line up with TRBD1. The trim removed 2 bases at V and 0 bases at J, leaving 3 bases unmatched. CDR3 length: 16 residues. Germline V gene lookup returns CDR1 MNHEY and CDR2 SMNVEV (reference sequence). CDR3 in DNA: TGTGCCAGCAGTTTAGTGACAGGGGGCGTGAACACTGAAGCTTTCTTT. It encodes CASSLVTGGVNTEAFF.

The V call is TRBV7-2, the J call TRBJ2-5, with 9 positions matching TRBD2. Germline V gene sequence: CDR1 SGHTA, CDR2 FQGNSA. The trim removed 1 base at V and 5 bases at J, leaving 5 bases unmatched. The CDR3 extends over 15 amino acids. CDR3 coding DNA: TGTGCCAGCAGCTTAGGCGGGGGGGCCGGGGAGACCCAGTACTTC. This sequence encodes CASSLGGGAGETQYF.

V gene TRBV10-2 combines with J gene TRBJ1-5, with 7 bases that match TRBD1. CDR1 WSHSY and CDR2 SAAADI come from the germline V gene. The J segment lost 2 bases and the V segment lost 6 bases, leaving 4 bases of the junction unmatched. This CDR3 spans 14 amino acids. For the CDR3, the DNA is TGCGCCAGCAGACAGGGGTTGGGCAATCAGCCCCAGCATTTT. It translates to CASRQGLGNQPQHF.

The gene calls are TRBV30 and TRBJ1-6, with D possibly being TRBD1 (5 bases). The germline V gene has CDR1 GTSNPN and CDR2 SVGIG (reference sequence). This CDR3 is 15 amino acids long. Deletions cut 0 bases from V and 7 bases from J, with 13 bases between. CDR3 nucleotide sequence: TGTGCCTGGAGTGTACCCCAGGGTACCAATTCACCCCTCCACTTT. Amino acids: CAWSVPQGTNSPLHF.

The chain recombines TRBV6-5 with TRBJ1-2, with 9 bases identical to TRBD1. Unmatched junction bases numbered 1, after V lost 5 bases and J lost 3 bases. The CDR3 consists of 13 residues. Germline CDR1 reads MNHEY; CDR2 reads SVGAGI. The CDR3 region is CASSRTGDYGYTF. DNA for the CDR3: TGTGCCAGCAGTCGGACAGGGGACTATGGCTACACCTTC.

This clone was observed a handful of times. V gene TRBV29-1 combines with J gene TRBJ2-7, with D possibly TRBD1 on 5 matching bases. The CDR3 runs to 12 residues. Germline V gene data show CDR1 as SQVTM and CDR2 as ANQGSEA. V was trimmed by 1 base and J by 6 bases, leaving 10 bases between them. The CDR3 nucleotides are TGCAGCGTTGAAGGGCAGGGTGGCGAGCAGTACTTC. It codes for CSVEGQGGEQYF.

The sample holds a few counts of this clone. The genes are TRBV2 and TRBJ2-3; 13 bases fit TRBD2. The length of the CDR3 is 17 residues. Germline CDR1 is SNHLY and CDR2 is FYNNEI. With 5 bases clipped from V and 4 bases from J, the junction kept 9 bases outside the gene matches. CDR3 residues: CASSTSGGASLADTQYF. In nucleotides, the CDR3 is TGTGCCAGCAGTACTAGCGGGGGGGCATCTTTGGCAGATACGCAGTATTTT. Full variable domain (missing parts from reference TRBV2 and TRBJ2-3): EPEVTQTPSHQVTQMGQEVILRCVPISNHLYFYWYRQILGQKVEFLVSFYNNEISEKSEIFDDQFSVERPDGSNFTLKIRSTKLEDSAMYFCASSTSGGASLADTQYFGPGTRLTVL.

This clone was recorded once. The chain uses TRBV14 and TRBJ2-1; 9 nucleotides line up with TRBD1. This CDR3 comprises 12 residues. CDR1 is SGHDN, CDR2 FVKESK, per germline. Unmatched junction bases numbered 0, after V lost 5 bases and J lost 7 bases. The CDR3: CASSGTGNEQFF. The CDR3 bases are TGTGCCAGCAGCGGGACAGGGAATGAGCAGTTCTTC.

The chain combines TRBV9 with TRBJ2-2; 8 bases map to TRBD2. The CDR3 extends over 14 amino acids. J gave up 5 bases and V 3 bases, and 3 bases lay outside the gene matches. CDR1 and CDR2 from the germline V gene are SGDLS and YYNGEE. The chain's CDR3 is CASSAGGGTGELFF. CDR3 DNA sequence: TGTGCCAGCAGCGCCGGGGGGGGGACCGGGGAGCTGTTTTTT.

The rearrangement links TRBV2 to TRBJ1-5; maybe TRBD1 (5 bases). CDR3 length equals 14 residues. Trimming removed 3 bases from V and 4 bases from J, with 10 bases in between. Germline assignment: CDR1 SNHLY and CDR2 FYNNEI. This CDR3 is CASSDRQGNQPQHF. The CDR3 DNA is TGTGCCAGCAGTGACCGGCAGGGTAATCAGCCCCAGCATTTT.

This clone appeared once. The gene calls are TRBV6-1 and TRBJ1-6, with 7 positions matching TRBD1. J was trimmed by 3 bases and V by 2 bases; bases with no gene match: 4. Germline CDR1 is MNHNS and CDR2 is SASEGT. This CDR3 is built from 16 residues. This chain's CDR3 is CASSEWDRIYNSPLHF. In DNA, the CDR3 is TGTGCCAGCAGTGAATGGGACAGAATCTATAATTCACCCCTCCACTTT.

The CDR3 here is CASSRGQGTDTQYF. For the CDR3, the DNA is TGTGCCAGCAGCCGAGGACAGGGAACAGATACGCAGTATTTT. The rearrangement links TRBV7-8 to TRBJ2-3; TRBD1 matches at 8 bases. This CDR3 has 14 amino acids. Trimming took 5 bases from V and 3 from J; bases not matched to a gene: 4. Germline lookup yields CDR1 SGHVS and CDR2 FQNEAQ.

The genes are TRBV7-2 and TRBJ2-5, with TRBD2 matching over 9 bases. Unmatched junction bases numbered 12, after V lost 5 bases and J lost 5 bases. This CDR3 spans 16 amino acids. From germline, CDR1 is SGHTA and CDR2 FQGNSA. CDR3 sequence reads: CASSAGGAPSGETQYF. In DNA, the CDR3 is TGTGCCAGCAGCGCGGGAGGGGCCCCCTCGGGGGAGACCCAGTACTTC.

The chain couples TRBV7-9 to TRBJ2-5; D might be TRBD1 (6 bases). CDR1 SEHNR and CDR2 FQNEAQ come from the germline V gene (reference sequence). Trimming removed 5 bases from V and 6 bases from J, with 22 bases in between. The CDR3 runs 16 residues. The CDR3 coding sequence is TGTGCCAGCAGCCCCGGTGAGGGACAACTACATAAGACCCAGTACTTC. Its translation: CASSPGEGQLHKTQYF.

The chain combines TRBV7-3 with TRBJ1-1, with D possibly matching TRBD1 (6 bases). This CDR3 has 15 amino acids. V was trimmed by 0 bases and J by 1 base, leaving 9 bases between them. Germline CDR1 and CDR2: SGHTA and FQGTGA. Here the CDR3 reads CASSLTGAGNTEAFF. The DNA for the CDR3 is TGTGCCAGCAGCTTAACGGGGGCAGGGAACACTGAAGCTTTCTTT. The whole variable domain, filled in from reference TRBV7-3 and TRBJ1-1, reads GAGVSQTPSNKVTEKGKYVELRCDPISGHTALYWYRQSLGQGPEFLIYFQGTGAADDSGLPNDRFFAVRPEGSVSTLKIQRTERGDSAVYLCASSLTGAGNTEAFFGQGTRLTVV.

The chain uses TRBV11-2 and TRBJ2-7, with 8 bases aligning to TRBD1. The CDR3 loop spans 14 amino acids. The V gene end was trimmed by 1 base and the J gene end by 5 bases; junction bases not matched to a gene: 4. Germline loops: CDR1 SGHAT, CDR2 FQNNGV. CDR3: CASSLAQGAHEQYF. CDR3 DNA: TGTGCCAGCAGCTTAGCGCAGGGGGCCCACGAGCAGTACTTC.

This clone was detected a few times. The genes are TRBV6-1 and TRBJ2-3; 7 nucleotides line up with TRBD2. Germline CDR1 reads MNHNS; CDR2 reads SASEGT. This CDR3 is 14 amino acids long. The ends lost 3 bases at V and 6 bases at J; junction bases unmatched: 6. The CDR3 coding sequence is TGTGCCAGCAGTGACAGCGGGGCGGCTGATACGCAGTATTTT. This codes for CASSDSGAADTQYF.

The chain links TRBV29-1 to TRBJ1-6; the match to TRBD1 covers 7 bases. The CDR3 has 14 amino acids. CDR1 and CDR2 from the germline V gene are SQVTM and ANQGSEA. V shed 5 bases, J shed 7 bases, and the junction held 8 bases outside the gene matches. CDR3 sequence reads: CSVLTGDGNSPLHF. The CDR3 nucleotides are TGCAGCGTTTTAACAGGGGATGGAAATTCACCCCTCCACTTT. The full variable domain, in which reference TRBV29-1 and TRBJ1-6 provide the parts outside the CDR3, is SAVISQKPSRDICQRGTSLTIQCQVDSQVTMMFWYRQQPGQSLTLIATANQGSEATYESGFVIDKFPISRPNLTFSTLTVSNMSPEDSSIYLCSVLTGDGNSPLHFGNGTRLTVT.

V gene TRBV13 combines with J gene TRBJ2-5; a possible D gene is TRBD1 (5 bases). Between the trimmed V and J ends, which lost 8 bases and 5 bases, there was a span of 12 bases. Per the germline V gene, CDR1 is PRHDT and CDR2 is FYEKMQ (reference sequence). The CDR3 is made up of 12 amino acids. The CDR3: CASESQGETQYF. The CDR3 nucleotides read TGTGCCAGCGAAAGTCAGGGTGAGACCCAGTACTTC.